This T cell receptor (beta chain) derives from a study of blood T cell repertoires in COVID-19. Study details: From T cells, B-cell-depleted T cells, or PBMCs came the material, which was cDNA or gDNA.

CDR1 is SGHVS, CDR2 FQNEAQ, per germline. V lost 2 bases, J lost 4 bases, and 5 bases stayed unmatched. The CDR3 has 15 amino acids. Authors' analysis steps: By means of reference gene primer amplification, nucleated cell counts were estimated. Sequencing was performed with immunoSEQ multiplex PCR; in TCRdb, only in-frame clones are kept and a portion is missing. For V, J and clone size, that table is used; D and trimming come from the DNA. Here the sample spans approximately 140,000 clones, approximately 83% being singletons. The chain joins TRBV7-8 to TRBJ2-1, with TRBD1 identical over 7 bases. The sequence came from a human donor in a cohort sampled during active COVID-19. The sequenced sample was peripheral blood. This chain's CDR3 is CASSLTGTVYNEQFF. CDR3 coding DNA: TGTGCCAGCAGCTTAACCGGGACAGTTTACAATGAGCAGTTCTTC.